The 27 T cell receptor beta chains listed next were all sequenced from one sample in a study of control samples from healthy donors and cancer patients. Assay: immunoSEQ multiplex PCR; the TCRdb copy retains only in-frame clones and omits some. The sample contains about 86,000 clones, roughly nine tenths of which appear only once. Material for sequencing was PBMCs. Source of these receptors: a woman aged 50 to 60 with colorectal cancer.

This chain uses TRBV9 with TRBJ1-3, with TRBD1 matching over 8 bases. The CDR3 contains 16 residues. The V segment lost 0 bases and the J segment 4 bases; nucleotides outside the gene matches: 6. In germline, CDR1 is SGDLS, CDR2 YYNGEE. The CDR3 here is CASSVAQGAQGNTIYF. The CDR3 DNA sequence: TGTGCCAGCAGCGTAGCCCAGGGGGCGCAGGGAAACACCATATATTTT.

V and J are TRBV7-3 and TRBJ2-2; D unresolved. The germline V gene encodes CDR1 SGHTA and CDR2 FQGTGA. The CDR3 has 14 amino acids. The V end was cut by 5 bases, the J end by 1 base, with 8 bases between. The CDR3 sequence: CASSPKGNTGELFF. The CDR3 DNA reads as TGTGCCAGCAGCCCCAAGGGGAACACCGGGGAGCTGTTTTTT.

This clone was counted between two and nine times. The chain recombines TRBV6-1 with TRBJ1-2; D is undetermined. With 3 bases removed from V and 3 bases from J, the gap between germline ends came to 5 bases. This CDR3 spans 12 amino acids. CDR1 is MNHNS and CDR2 is SASEGT in the germline V gene. The CDR3 sequence: CASSDKDYGYTF. In DNA, the CDR3 is TGTGCCAGCAGTGACAAGGACTATGGCTACACCTTC.

This chain joins TRBV18 and TRBJ1-1, with 9 bases lining up with TRBD1. The CDR3 contains 14 residues. In germline, CDR1 is KGHSH, CDR2 LQKENI. V lost 6 bases, J lost 1 base, and 3 bases stayed unmatched. CDR3 in DNA: TGTGCCAGCTCTTCGGACAGGGGGAACACTGAAGCTTTCTTT. Amino acids: CASSSDRGNTEAFF.

This rearrangement joins TRBV28 to TRBJ1-6; 9 positions match TRBD1. The CDR3 runs to 15 residues. Germline CDR1 reads MDHEN; CDR2 reads SYDVKM. The J segment lost 3 bases and the V segment lost 7 bases, leaving 4 bases of the junction unmatched. In DNA, the CDR3 is TGTGCCAGCAATTCGGGACAGGGCTATAATTCACCCCTCCACTTT. Translation: CASNSGQGYNSPLHF.

CDR3 loop: CATSDPEGGKETQYF. The CDR3 bases are TGTGCCACCAGTGACCCCGAAGGAGGTAAAGAGACCCAGTACTTC. The chain has TRBV24-1 and TRBJ2-5; D is possibly TRBD2 (5 bases). Trimming shortened V by 4 bases and J by 3 bases, and 14 bases separated the two germline ends. Germline V gene data show CDR1 as KGHDR and CDR2 as SFDVKD. This CDR3 has 15 residues.

This rearrangement joins TRBV2 to TRBJ1-2, with TRBD1 matching over 7 bases. With V trimmed by 7 bases and J by 1 base, 12 bases remained unmatched. CDR1 is SNHLY, CDR2 FYNNEI, per germline. The length of the CDR3 is 16 residues. The CDR3: CASNPGQLRLNYGYTF. In DNA form, the CDR3 reads TGTGCCAGCAATCCGGGACAGCTCCGCCTTAACTATGGCTACACCTTC.

This rearrangement joins TRBV27 to TRBJ2-3; 10 bases map to TRBD2. The germline V gene has CDR1 MNHEY and CDR2 SMNVEV (reference sequence). This CDR3 contains 19 residues. J lost 7 bases, V lost 5 bases, and 21 bases had no gene match. As DNA, the CDR3 is TGTGCCAGCAGTCAGACCCGGCTAAGAGCGGGGGGGACGTTTAATACGCAGTATTTT. It codes for CASSQTRLRAGGTFNTQYF.

Only one count was recorded for this clone. The rearrangement uses TRBV12-3 or TRBV12-4 and TRBJ1-1; 8 bases fit TRBD1. The V gene end was trimmed by 3 bases and the J gene end by 12 bases; junction bases not matched to a gene: 6. The CDR3 loop spans 12 amino acids. In DNA, the CDR3 is TGTGCCAGCAGTTTCGGGAGACAGGGGACTTTCTTT. Translation gives CASSFGRQGTFF.

This sequence joins TRBV6-5 and TRBJ1-2; no clear D gene. CDR1 is MNHEY, CDR2 SVGAGI, per germline. Trimming shortened V by 6 bases and J by 4 bases, and 12 bases separated the two germline ends. The CDR3 is 13 residues long. The CDR3 region is CASRPLISYGYTF. The CDR3 DNA is TGTGCCAGCAGACCCCTTATATCCTATGGCTACACCTTC.

The rearrangement joins TRBV27 to TRBJ1-2; the D gene is possibly TRBD1 (6 bases). The CDR3 loop spans 14 amino acids. CDR1 is MNHEY, CDR2 SMNVEV, per germline (reference sequence). Between the trimmed V and J ends, which lost 5 bases and 4 bases, there was a span of 14 bases. CDR3 region: CASSLRTDSYGYTF. The DNA for the CDR3 is TGTGCCAGCAGTCTCCGGACAGACTCCTATGGCTACACCTTC.

This chain connects TRBV6-2 or TRBV6-3 to TRBJ1-1; D is perhaps TRBD1 (5 bases). Germline V gives CDR1 MNHEY, CDR2 SVGEGT. The CDR3 is 15 amino acids. V lost 3 bases and J lost 3, with 14 bases in between. The CDR3 loop is CASSYSRGWYTEAFF. CDR3 nucleotide sequence: TGTGCCAGCAGTTATTCGAGGGGCTGGTACACTGAAGCTTTCTTT.

The rearrangement uses TRBV10-1 and TRBJ2-1, with TRBD1 matching over 11 bases. This CDR3 has 14 amino acids. In germline, CDR1 is WNHNN, CDR2 SYGVQD (reference sequence). The J segment lost 9 bases and the V segment lost 3 bases, leaving 4 bases of the junction unmatched. The CDR3 loop reads CASSEGQGAGEQFF. CDR3 nucleotides: TGCGCCAGCAGTGAAGGACAGGGGGCAGGTGAGCAGTTCTTC.

The CDR3 coding sequence is TGTGCCAGCAGTGTCTTAGGGGGGAATCAGCCCCAGCATTTT. Translation gives CASSVLGGNQPQHF. The V and J genes are TRBV2 and TRBJ1-5; a possible D gene is TRBD1 (6 bases). There are 14 residues in the CDR3. Per germline, CDR1 SNHLY and CDR2 FYNNEI. The V end was cut by 4 bases, the J end by 4 bases, with 11 bases between.

This rearrangement joins TRBV27 to TRBJ1-6; tentatively, D is TRBD1 (6 bases). Between the trimmed V and J ends, which lost 3 bases and 10 bases, there was a span of 7 bases. CDR3 length equals 12 residues. The V gene's germline CDR1 is MNHEY and CDR2 SMNVEV (reference sequence). CDR3: CASSFGQSPLHF. In DNA, the CDR3 is TGTGCCAGCAGTTTCGGACAGTCACCCCTCCACTTT.

The rearrangement uses TRBV15 and TRBJ1-3, with 7 bases that match TRBD1. CDR1 is LNHNV and CDR2 is YYDKDF in the germline V gene (reference sequence). The V and J ends lost 3 bases and 0 bases, in that order; junction bases with no gene match: 5. This CDR3 comprises 16 residues. In DNA, the CDR3 is TGTGCCACCAGCAGTGGGGACAGTCACTCTGGAAACACCATATATTTT. Protein: CATSSGDSHSGNTIYF.

The chain is built from TRBV2 and TRBJ1-3; tentatively, D is TRBD1 (5 bases). Germline assignment: CDR1 SNHLY and CDR2 FYNNEI. The CDR3 covers 17 residues. V shed 2 bases and J shed 0 bases, with 14 bases lying between them. CDR3 protein: CASSESGAHISGNTIYF. DNA of the CDR3: TGTGCCAGCAGTGAAAGCGGGGCACACATCTCTGGAAACACCATATATTTT.

There are a few counts of this clone. The chain uses TRBV2 and TRBJ2-6, with 9 bases matching TRBD1. The CDR3 contains 17 residues. V was pared by 6 bases and J by 0 bases, with 6 bases of the junction left unmatched. Germline V gene data show CDR1 as SNHLY and CDR2 as FYNNEI. CDR3 residues: CASRGTGTYSGANVLTF. The CDR3 DNA reads as TGTGCCAGCAGGGGGACAGGGACTTACTCTGGGGCCAACGTCCTGACTTTC.

V and J are TRBV20-1 and TRBJ1-1; TRBD1 matches 8 bases. CDR1 is DFQATT, CDR2 SNEGSKA, per germline (reference sequence). This CDR3 comprises 10 residues. After removal of 8 bases from V and 5 bases from J, the junction contained 1 base not matched to a gene. In DNA, the CDR3 is TGCAGTCGACAGGGGACTGAAGCTTTCTTT. Protein sequence: CSRQGTEAFF.

The V call is TRBV9, the J call TRBJ2-1; TRBD2 aligns across 14 bases. With V trimmed by 4 bases and J by 4 bases, 7 bases remained unmatched. The CDR3 is 17 residues long. Germline loops: CDR1 SGDLS, CDR2 YYNGEE. In DNA form, the CDR3 reads TGTGCCAGCAGCACCTTAGGACTAGCGGGGGGATACAATGAGCAGTTCTTC. Translation: CASSTLGLAGGYNEQFF.

The chain links TRBV5-4 to TRBJ1-2; 8 bases match TRBD1. This CDR3 is 13 amino acids long. Losses at the gene ends were 3 bases for V and 5 bases for J; bases not matched to a gene: 3. Germline V gene lookup returns CDR1 SGHNT and CDR2 YYREEE (reference sequence). CDR3 region: CASSSDRVYGYTF. The CDR3 nucleotides read TGTGCCAGCAGCTCGGACAGGGTGTATGGCTACACCTTC.

The chain links TRBV7-2 to TRBJ1-1; D remains unclear. V gave up 5 bases and J gave up 3 bases, with 16 bases separating them. The CDR3 spans 15 residues. Germline lookup yields CDR1 SGHTA and CDR2 FQGNSA. The CDR3 protein is CASSQDVSSHTEAFF. DNA of the CDR3: TGTGCCAGCAGCCAGGACGTATCGTCTCACACTGAAGCTTTCTTT. Complete variable domain (other parts from reference TRBV7-2 and TRBJ1-1): GAGVSQSPSNKVTEKGKDVELRCDPISGHTALYWYRQSLGQGLEFLIYFQGNSAPDKSGLPSDRFSAERTGGSVSTLTIQRTQQEDSAVYLCASSQDVSSHTEAFFGQGTRLTVV.

The chain uses TRBV6-7 and TRBJ2-3; tentatively, D is TRBD1 or TRBD2 (5 bases each). TRBV6-7 is assigned to the ORF class and has an uncertain function. V was cut by 0 bases and J by 3 bases, with 16 bases left in between. The CDR3 runs 17 residues. The CDR3 nucleotides are TGTGCCAGCAGTTACTCGAGGGCAGGGTGGTGGACAGATACGCAGTATTTT. It yields the protein CASSYSRAGWWTDTQYF.

The chain employs TRBV28 and TRBJ2-7; perhaps TRBD2 as D (5 bases). The germline V gene encodes CDR1 MDHEN and CDR2 SYDVKM. The CDR3 is 14 residues long. The V gene lost 9 bases and the J gene lost 5 bases, with 20 bases spanning the gap. This CDR3 is CASTARGRVNEQYV. The CDR3 coding sequence is TGTGCCAGTACGGCTCGCGGGCGGGTCAACGAGCAGTACGTC.

Turning to this clone: Within the sample, other DNA sequences also encode this same CDR3. The rearrangement joins TRBV18 to TRBJ1-2, with a weak D call TRBD1 (5 bases). The V and J ends lost 1 base and 3 bases respectively, with 6 bases between them. Per germline, CDR1 KGHSH and CDR2 LQKENI. CDR3 length: 13 amino acids. The CDR3 protein is CASSPRGDYGYTF. The CDR3 DNA is TGTGCCAGCTCACCACGAGGGGACTATGGCTACACCTTC.

The chain recombines TRBV6-1 with TRBJ1-4; D is possibly TRBD1 (5 bases). V was shortened by 2 bases and J by 8 bases, with 9 bases between the two germline ends. The germline gives CDR1 MNHNS, CDR2 SASEGT. The CDR3 length is 13 residues. The CDR3 region is CASSEQGREKLFF. The CDR3 DNA sequence: TGTGCCAGCAGTGAACAGGGTAGGGAAAAACTGTTTTTT.

The V gene is TRBV5-1, the J gene TRBJ2-5; D may be TRBD2 (6 bases). The germline gives CDR1 SGHRS, CDR2 YFSETQ. V was pared by 0 bases and J by 2 bases, with 11 bases between. This CDR3 region has 15 residues. The CDR3 bases are TGCGCCAGCAGCTTGGCCGGGGGTAGGCAAGAGACCCAGTACTTC. Translated, it gives CASSLAGGRQETQYF. The full variable domain, in which reference TRBV5-1 and TRBJ2-5 provide the parts outside the CDR3, is KAGVTQTPRYLIKTRGQQVTLSCSPISGHRSVSWYQQTPGQGLQFLFEYFSETQRNKGNFPGRFSGRQFSNSRSEMNVSTLELGDSALYLCASSLAGGRQETQYFGPGTRLLVL.